The T cell receptor beta chain described here comes from a study of human T cells and chemical hapten exposure. Study overall: Patients, largely female, had alopecia areata, totalis or universalis.

TCRdb re-analysed the RACE reads in MiXCR, keeping a single row per CDR3 protein. This table holds about 120,000 distinct CDR3 sequences, over 9% found once. Regarding time point: patch test 3, about 24 weeks after DPC sensitization. The treatment was: therapeutic diphenylcyclopropenone sensitization with weekly scalp DPC. The donor pool consisted of alopecia patients aged 18 to 70 years, considered suitable for DPC. Germline-derived CDR1 and CDR2 are ENHRY and SYGVKD. There are 14 residues in the CDR3. The ends were cut back, 2 bases at V and 8 bases at J, with 13 bases in the middle. The sequencing here drew on whole blood, taken in connection with sensitization to the hapten diphenylcyclopropenone (DPC). The J gene is TRBJ2-4, the V gene TRBV10-3, with D perhaps TRBD1 (6 bases). The clonotype originates from a woman aged 50 to 60 with alopecia areata. Some clones in this sample may be carry-over from other donors' samples. The CDR3: CAISERTQGDIQYF. CDR3 nucleotide sequence: TGTGCCATCAGTGAGCGGACACAGGGAGACATTCAGTACTTC.